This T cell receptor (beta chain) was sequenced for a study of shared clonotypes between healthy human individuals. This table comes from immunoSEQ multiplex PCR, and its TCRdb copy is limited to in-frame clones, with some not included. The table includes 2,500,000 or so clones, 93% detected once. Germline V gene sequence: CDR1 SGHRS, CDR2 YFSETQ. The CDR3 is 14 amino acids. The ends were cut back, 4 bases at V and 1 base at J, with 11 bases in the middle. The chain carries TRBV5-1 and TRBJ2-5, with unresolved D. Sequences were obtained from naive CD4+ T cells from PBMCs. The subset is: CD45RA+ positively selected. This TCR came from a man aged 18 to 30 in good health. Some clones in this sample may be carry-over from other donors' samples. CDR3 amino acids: CASSLLTPQETQYF. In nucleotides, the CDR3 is TGCGCCAGCAGCCTCCTGACCCCCCAAGAGACCCAGTACTTC.